Described below is a single T cell receptor (beta chain) sequence and its context. Its target is not known. This sample stems from a study of blood T cells in healthy people across ages. A second PCR of roughly 7 to 11 cycles used a sample-barcoded 5' primer and a J-beta primer mix. MiXCR, run by TCRdb on the 5' RACE reads, gives a single entry per CDR3 protein. Among 1.5 million to 2 million distinct CDR3 sequences, 28% were seen once, and the ten largest hold roughly 8%. Whole-study findings and limits: PBMCs that were unsorted prevented a conclusive naive versus antigen-experienced comparison.

The people who gave samples were healthy Caucasians from Russia, aged roughly 6 to 90. V was pared by 1 base and J by 6 bases, with 11 bases between. CDR3 length: 14 amino acids. CDR1 is SGHRS, CDR2 YFSETQ, per germline. V is TRBV5-1 and J is TRBJ2-1; possible D gene TRBD1, 6 bases. Material: blood. This clonotype originated in a woman between 25 and 40 years old in good health. DNA of the CDR3: TGCGCCAGCAGCTTGACAGGGATTGGCAATGAGCAGTTCTTC. It yields the protein CASSLTGIGNEQFF.